The source of this T cell receptor (beta chain) is a study of T cells expressing NK-cell markers. Looking at the study overall: Sequencing of TCR beta repertoires drew on sorted CD3+CD56+NKG2C+, CD3+CD56+NKG2C- and CD3+CD56-NKG2C+ T cells. HCMV seropositivity characterized most of the eight sequenced donors, and seronegativity one. The study, taken as a whole, reports: The study left the HCMV specificity of expanded NKG2C+ T cell clones unresolved. There were several donors in whom these clonotypes also led the CD3+CD56-NKG2C+ fraction.

Reprocessing the 5' RACE reads, TCRdb reports a single entry for every CDR3 protein and omits DNA. The sample table includes roughly 420,000 distinct CDR3 sequences. CDR1 and CDR2 (germline): MDHEN, SYDVKM. CDR3 length: 16 residues. Remarks on this clonotype: Its target is unknown.

V and J are TRBV28 and TRBJ2-3; the TCRdb call, TRBD2, lacks DNA for checking. The clonotype originates from a woman aged 18-69 years in good health. Sequencing used blood T cells: a sorted CD56 or NKG2C T cell subset, CD4+ or CD8+ T cells, or bulk PBMC T cells (not recorded which). The CDR3 sequence is CASSLWAGGSTDTQYF.